A selection of T cell receptor beta chains follows, all from one sample in a study of identical twins. MiXCR, applied by TCRdb to the 5' RACE reads, yields one record per CDR3 protein. The data hold about 240,000 distinct CDR3 sequences, with 12% observed a single time. These data were also filed under a second study, of yellow fever vaccine responses in identical twins.

Sequences were obtained from memory (CD45RO+) T cells sorted from blood. These receptor sequences come from a woman younger than 35 in good health. Each CDR3 is given with its conserved first and last residue. The D gene is left open where the match is weak. Size values are once, few and many counts, or a class for expanded clones, and some rows have none.

TRBV24-1	TRBJ1-2	11	few	-	CATADSYGYTF	TGTGCCACCGCGGACAGCTATGGCTACACCTTC
TRBV9	TRBJ2-1	16	few	-	CASSSGTGRSYNEQFF	TGTGCCAGCAGCTCCGGGACTGGCCGCTCCTACAATGAGCAGTTCTTC
TRBV28	TRBJ2-1	14	-	-	CASSYRPVLLEQFF	TGTGCCAGCTCGTACAGGCCTGTACTATTGGAGCAGTTCTTC
TRBV3-1	TRBJ1-4	15	many	-	CASSQDRGEVEKLFF	TGTGCCAGCAGCCAAGATAGAGGGGAAGTTGAAAAACTGTTTTTT
TRBV5-1	TRBJ1-4	18	-	TRBD1	CASSSAVPGQVRDEKLFF	TGCGCCAGCAGCTCCGCCGTCCCGGGACAGGTACGGGATGAAAAACTGTTTTTT
TRBV20-1	TRBJ2-3	16	few	TRBD2	CSARTLAGGPADTQYF	TGCAGTGCTAGGACTCTAGCGGGAGGGCCAGCGGATACGCAGTATTTT
TRBV2	TRBJ2-3	16	-	TRBD1	CASSSGTGIVADTQYF	TGTGCCAGCAGTTCCGGGACAGGGATTGTGGCAGATACGCAGTATTTT
TRBV7-2	TRBJ2-1	15	many	-	CASSVIFSSYNEQFF	TGTGCCAGCAGCGTCATTTTTAGCTCCTACAATGAGCAGTTCTTC
TRBV29-1	TRBJ1-2	12	-	-	CSVDGQKYGYTF	TGCAGCGTTGATGGACAGAAGTATGGCTACACCTTC
TRBV9	TRBJ2-1	13	many	-	CASSVGLANEQFF	TGTGCCAGCAGCGTAGGGCTAGCCAATGAGCAGTTCTTC
TRBV9	TRBJ2-5	16	-	-	CASSAPPLRGQETQYF	TGTGCCAGCAGCGCCCCCCCCCTGCGGGGCCAAGAGACCCAGTACTTC
TRBV24-1	TRBJ2-7	15	-	-	CATSESGRGSYEQYF	TGTGCCACCAGTGAGTCGGGAAGGGGATCCTACGAGCAGTACTTC
TRBV28	TRBJ2-1	17	few	-	CASLNFGGRSSYNEQFF	TGTGCCAGCCTGAATTTCGGCGGGCGGAGCTCCTACAATGAGCAGTTCTTC
TRBV6-1	TRBJ2-5	15	-	TRBD1	CASSDGTGAGETQYF	TGTGCCAGCAGTGACGGGACAGGGGCTGGAGAGACCCAGTACTTC
TRBV5-6	TRBJ2-5	16	-	TRBD2	CASSLNLAGGRETQYF	TGTGCCAGCAGCTTGAATTTAGCGGGGGGTCGGGAGACCCAGTACTTC
TRBV12-3/TRBV12-4	TRBJ2-1	17	-	TRBD2	CASSLGGPGLVNNEQFF	TGTGCCAGCAGTTTAGGGGGTCCGGGACTAGTTAACAATGAGCAGTTCTTC
TRBV24-1	TRBJ1-4	13	-	-	CATRGATNEKLFF	TGTGCCACCAGGGGTGCAACTAATGAAAAACTGTTTTTT
TRBV3-1	TRBJ2-1	13	few	TRBD2	CASSQAGRDEQFF	TGTGCCAGCAGCCAAGCAGGGAGGGATGAGCAGTTCTTC
TRBV9	TRBJ2-7	16	-	-	CASSSAPSAGTYEQYF	TGTGCCAGCAGCTCAGCTCCTAGCGCGGGGACCTACGAGCAGTACTTC
TRBV7-2	TRBJ2-1	13	-	-	CASTNRGNDEQFF	TGTGCCAGCACCAACCGGGGGAACGATGAGCAGTTCTTC
TRBV7-9	TRBJ2-5	15	-	-	CASSFGGQAQETQYF	TGTGCCAGCAGCTTCGGGGGGCAGGCCCAAGAGACCCAGTACTTC
TRBV29-1	TRBJ2-7	12	-	TRBD1	CSVGQGGNEQYF	TGCAGCGTCGGACAGGGGGGAAACGAGCAGTACTTC
TRBV12-3/TRBV12-4	TRBJ1-1	14	few	-	CASSFKGPSTEAFF	TGTGCCAGCAGTTTTAAGGGCCCCAGCACTGAAGCTTTCTTT
TRBV12-3/TRBV12-4	TRBJ1-1	12	many	-	CASNQGLAEAFF	TGTGCCAGCAATCAGGGGCTGGCTGAAGCTTTCTTT
TRBV4-2	TRBJ2-3	18	few	-	CASSQKAGSREGTDTQYF	TGTGCCAGCAGCCAGAAAGCTGGGTCGCGAGAAGGCACAGATACGCAGTATTTT